This record looks at one T cell receptor (beta chain) sequence and its context. PCR was performed using 60 Vbeta and 13 Jbeta primers. Using immunoSEQ multiplex PCR, the repertoire was profiled, and TCRdb retains in-frame clones only, with some absent. The sample consists of 90,000 to 120,000 clones, under 80% of them appearing once. The CDR3 length is 17 residues. V lost 5 bases, J lost 5 bases, and 23 bases lay in between. Germline loops: CDR1 MNHEY, CDR2 SMNVEV (reference sequence). This specimen belongs to a study of cytomegalovirus exposure and HLA in healthy donors. V usage is TRBV27 and J usage is TRBJ2-3, with D possibly TRBD2 on 6 matching bases. Sequenced input: PBMCs. This clonotype was sampled from a woman aged 40-49 years in good health and CMV-seropositive. DNA of the CDR3: TGTGCCAGCAGTGGGGGGATGGGGCGTCAGGGCGGAGATACGCAGTATTTT. Amino acid sequence: CASSGGMGRQGGDTQYF.